Following are 2 T cell receptor beta chains from one sample sequenced in a study of regulatory T cells in long-lasting Graves disease. Through Arm-PCR of CDR3 regions and iRepertoire HTBI primers, TCR beta libraries were built. MiXCR, run by TCRdb on the multiplex PCR reads, gives a single entry per CDR3 protein. The table lists roughly 350,000 distinct CDR3 sequences, about 16% of them singletons, with 20% in the top ten. Time point indicated: newly diagnosed GD, antithyroid drugs for less than 3 months. RNA extracted from PBMCs served as the sequencing template. This sample also belongs to another study, concerning T cells in Graves' hyperthyroidism and ophthalmopathy.

Source: peripheral blood mononuclear cells (PBMCs), taken at new diagnosis, from a patient treated with antithyroid drugs. The source of these receptors is a woman under 30 with Graves disease.

CDR3 loop: CATSDLYTRQGYTF. CDR3 in DNA: TGTGCCACCAGTGATTTGTATACGCGGCAGGGCTACACCTTC. The chain recombines TRBV24-1 with TRBJ1-2; no reliable D call. Germline CDR1 and CDR2: KGHDR and SFDVKD. The CDR3 loop spans 14 amino acids. The V end was cut by 0 bases, the J end by 8 bases, with 12 bases between.

The rearrangement joins TRBV19 to TRBJ2-1; possible D gene TRBD1, 5 bases. CDR3 length: 14 residues. V gave up 3 bases and J gave up 7 bases, with 13 bases separating them. CDR1 and CDR2 (germline): LNHDA, SQIVND (reference sequence). DNA for the CDR3: TGTGCCAGTAGTATGGGGCAGGGCGGTAATGAGCAGTTCTTC. Its protein is CASSMGQGGNEQFF.